Presented here are 24 T cell receptor beta chains from one specimen sequenced in a study of vaccination effects on CD4 cells after COVID-19 (dated by TCRdb to between 2021 and 2024). These TCRs are of unknown antigen specificity. After around eleven days of culture, CD4+ T cells were isolated with the EasySep CD4+ T cell isolation kit. The library was generated by the immunoSEQ multiplex PCR assay. What TCRdb holds here is the immuneACCESS table cut down to in-frame rearrangements. Part of the clones is not present; checked against another copy, under half of the missing clones reflect an unresolved V gene, and the others are unexplained. This sample comprises approximately 47,000 clones, roughly three quarters of them detected only once. The ten largest clonotypes hold about 12% of the sample. Sequenced material: CD4+ T cells from PBMCs cultured without peptide, taken before COVID-19 vaccination. The origin of the receptors is a human donor who had a prior SARS-CoV-2 infection.

The rearrangement uses TRBV7-6 and TRBJ2-7; 8 positions agree with TRBD2. The CDR3 consists of 15 residues. Unmatched junction bases numbered 7, after V lost 4 bases and J lost 2 bases. The germline CDR1 and CDR2 sequences are SGHVS and FNYEAQ. Here the CDR3 reads CASSWPPGLAYEQYF. CDR3 bases: TGTGCCAGCAGCTGGCCCCCGGGACTAGCCTACGAGCAGTACTTC.

The V and J genes are TRBV5-5 and TRBJ1-5; weak D call: TRBD1 (5 bases). Germline CDR1 is SGHKS and CDR2 is YYEKEE (reference sequence). CDR3 length: 17 residues. The ends were cut back, 4 bases at V and 6 bases at J, with 23 bases in the middle. The DNA for the CDR3 is TGTGCCAGCAGCCGACAGCCATTCAATCGAGATATTCAGCCCCAGCATTTT. This sequence encodes CASSRQPFNRDIQPQHF.

The chain is built from TRBV29-1 and TRBJ2-1, with 7 bases identical to TRBD1. CDR3 length equals 14 residues. Germline V lookup: CDR1 SQVTM, CDR2 ANQGSEA. J was trimmed by 9 bases and V by 4 bases; bases with no gene match: 12. The CDR3 DNA reads TGCAGCGTTGTCAGGGGGTGGGTAGCGCCTGAGCAGTTCTTC. This encodes CSVVRGWVAPEQFF.

The gene calls are TRBV27 and TRBJ1-5; a weak D match, TRBD1 (6 bases). The length of the CDR3 is 17 residues. V lost 5 bases to trimming and J lost 0 bases, with 17 bases between them. Germline values: CDR1 MNHEY, CDR2 SMNVEV (reference sequence). In nucleotides, the CDR3 is TGTGCCAGCAGTCCGAGGGGGTTATCGTATAGCAATCAGCCCCAGCATTTT. It specifies CASSPRGLSYSNQPQHF.

This clone was detected only once. The chain is built from TRBV5-6 and TRBJ2-5; D remains ambiguous. Per germline, CDR1 SGHDT and CDR2 YYEEEE. CDR3 size: 11 residues. Deletions cut 1 base from V and 5 bases from J, with 3 bases between. CDR3 loop: CASSLRETQYF. The DNA for the CDR3 is TGTGCCAGCAGCTTGCGGGAGACCCAGTACTTC.

V is TRBV3-1 (or the pseudogene TRBV3-2) and J is TRBJ1-1, with D perhaps TRBD1 (5 bases). V was shortened by 3 bases and J by 4 bases, with 21 bases between the two germline ends. Germline V gene data show CDR1 as LGHDT and CDR2 as YNNKEL (reference sequence). The CDR3 totals 17 residues. The CDR3 sequence: CASSQNFPGYVVTEAFF. The CDR3 nucleotides are TGTGCCAGCAGCCAGAACTTCCCAGGGTATGTGGTCACTGAAGCTTTCTTT.

This CDR3 is CASSYSSSFYEQYF. CDR3 bases: TGTGCCAGCAGTTACTCGTCTAGTTTCTACGAGCAGTACTTC. The chain is built from TRBV6-6 and TRBJ2-7; D is ambiguous. The CDR3 runs 14 residues. The V end was cut by 0 bases, the J end by 3 bases, with 9 bases between. Germline V gives CDR1 MNHNY, CDR2 SVGAGI (reference sequence).

A few counts support this clone. The rearrangement uses TRBV24-1 and TRBJ2-1; a weak D match, TRBD2 (6 bases). The CDR3 loop spans 16 amino acids. V lost 9 bases and J 3 bases, leaving 20 bases between the germline ends. The germline CDR1 and CDR2 sequences are KGHDR and SFDVKD. CDR3 DNA sequence: TGTGCCACCTCATCAAACGAAGCGGGCCGCTACAATGAGCAGTTCTTC. It is translated as CATSSNEAGRYNEQFF.

The chain is built from TRBV6-6 and TRBJ2-3; 9 bases are shared with TRBD1. V was clipped by 6 bases and J by 2 bases; unmatched bases: 18. The CDR3 contains 19 residues. Germline V gene sequence: CDR1 MNHNY, CDR2 SVGAGI (reference sequence). Here the CDR3 reads CASSWGQGHGSVFTDTQYF. In nucleotides, the CDR3 is TGTGCCAGCAGCTGGGGACAGGGACATGGATCCGTGTTCACAGATACGCAGTATTTT.

V usage is TRBV2 and J usage is TRBJ1-1; D not resolved. The V gene's germline CDR1 is SNHLY and CDR2 FYNNEI. CDR3 length equals 15 residues. Deletions cut 6 bases from V and 2 bases from J, with 16 bases between. In nucleotides, the CDR3 is TGTGCCAGCAGGAGAGAGGGCAAACCCAACACTGAAGCTTTCTTT. Translation: CASRREGKPNTEAFF.

The rearrangement uses TRBV19 and TRBJ2-7, with no clear D. The CDR3 runs to 13 residues. In germline, CDR1 is LNHDA, CDR2 SQIVND (reference sequence). V was shortened by 7 bases and J by 5 bases, with 15 bases between the two germline ends. This CDR3 reads CASISYTRDEQYF. The CDR3 DNA reads TGTGCCAGTATTTCCTATACAAGGGACGAGCAGTACTTC.

This chain links TRBV6-2 or TRBV6-3 with TRBJ1-3; D gene uncertain. V dropped 6 bases and J dropped 0 bases, with 12 bases sitting between them. Germline CDR1 reads MNHEY; CDR2 reads SVGEGT. The CDR3 runs to 15 residues. The CDR3 DNA sequence: TGTGCCAGCAGCCCCCACCGCATCTCTGGAAACACCATATATTTT. Amino acid sequence: CASSPHRISGNTIYF.

The chain links TRBV6-1 to TRBJ2-5, with 9 bases matching TRBD2. The trim removed 2 bases at V and 7 bases at J, leaving 11 bases unmatched. The CDR3 length is 16 residues. Germline values: CDR1 MNHNS, CDR2 SASEGT. The CDR3 reads CASSEFLAGLGGTQYF. The DNA of the CDR3 is TGTGCCAGCAGTGAATTCCTAGCGGGGTTGGGAGGGACCCAGTACTTC.

This chain joins TRBV29-1 and TRBJ2-3, with D possibly TRBD1 on 6 matching bases. Germline lookup yields CDR1 SQVTM and CDR2 ANQGSEA. The V end was cut by 7 bases, the J end by 4 bases, with 18 bases between. The length of the CDR3 is 14 residues. Here the CDR3 reads CSAGRRGISDTQYF. CDR3 DNA sequence: TGCAGCGCTGGGAGAAGGGGGATTTCAGATACGCAGTATTTT.

This clone was counted a few times. J is TRBJ2-7 and V is TRBV5-6; D unresolved. The CDR3 is 16 residues long. Germline V gene lookup returns CDR1 SGHDT and CDR2 YYEEEE. Trimming took 0 bases from V and 0 from J, leaving 13 bases between them. The CDR3 DNA is TGTGCCAGCAGCTTGGTCGGCAGCACCTCCTCCTACGAGCAGTACTTC. This gives the protein CASSLVGSTSSYEQYF.

The rearrangement links TRBV5-6 to TRBJ2-5; 7 nucleotides align to TRBD2. The CDR3 runs 15 residues. Germline V gene lookup returns CDR1 SGHDT and CDR2 YYEEEE. The trim removed 7 bases at V and 0 bases at J, leaving 9 bases unmatched. The DNA for the CDR3 is TGTGCCAGCCGGGGGGTGGGCAGGAACCAAGAGACCCAGTACTTC. Its protein is CASRGVGRNQETQYF.

The V and J genes are TRBV5-1 and TRBJ2-2; D unresolved. Germline CDR1 reads SGHRS; CDR2 reads YFSETQ. CDR3 size: 15 residues. V shed 1 base and J shed 2 bases, with 9 bases lying between them. CDR3 loop: CASSLLAGNTGELFF. CDR3 nucleotide sequence: TGCGCCAGCAGCTTGTTGGCAGGAAACACCGGGGAGCTGTTTTTT. The complete variable domain, with remaining parts taken from reference TRBV5-1 and TRBJ2-2, reads KAGVTQTPRYLIKTRGQQVTLSCSPISGHRSVSWYQQTPGQGLQFLFEYFSETQRNKGNFPGRFSGRQFSNSRSEMNVSTLELGDSALYLCASSLLAGNTGELFFGEGSRLTVL.

This clone is a singleton in its sample. The gene calls are TRBV24-1 and TRBJ2-2; 12 positions match TRBD1. With 1 base clipped from V and 4 bases from J, the junction kept 6 bases outside the gene matches. The germline V gene has CDR1 KGHDR and CDR2 SFDVKD. The CDR3 totals 18 residues. This CDR3 reads CATSDFQGTGGSTGELFF. The DNA for the CDR3 is TGTGCCACCAGTGATTTTCAGGGGACAGGGGGCTCCACCGGGGAGCTGTTTTTT.

J is TRBJ2-7 and V is TRBV11-1; unclear D gene. Germline CDR1 is SGHAT and CDR2 is FQDESV (reference sequence). This CDR3 has 14 residues. Trimming pared 1 base from V and 0 bases from J, leaving 7 bases between. CDR3: CASSLDVYSYEQYF. In DNA, the CDR3 is TGTGCCAGCAGCTTAGACGTGTACTCCTACGAGCAGTACTTC.

The chain carries TRBV5-1 and TRBJ2-2, with a possible D match to TRBD1 (5 bases). V was shortened by 4 bases and J by 4 bases, with 11 bases between the two germline ends. Germline CDR1 reads SGHRS; CDR2 reads YFSETQ. The CDR3 is 14 residues long. The CDR3 DNA follows: TGCGCCAGCAGCGGCACAGGCTCCACCGGGGAGCTGTTTTTT. Protein product: CASSGTGSTGELFF.

This rearrangement joins TRBV10-3 to TRBJ1-2; D may be TRBD1 (6 bases). The V end lost 10 bases, the J end lost 4 bases, and 16 bases lay between the germline ends. This CDR3 has 13 amino acids. The germline V gene encodes CDR1 ENHRY and CDR2 SYGVKD. The CDR3 region is CATRTVLVYGYTF. CDR3 DNA sequence: TGTGCCACCAGGACAGTACTAGTCTATGGCTACACCTTC.

The rearrangement uses TRBV11-2 and TRBJ2-5, with D maybe TRBD2 (6 bases). V was pared by 5 bases and J by 2 bases, with 9 bases between. The CDR3 runs to 13 residues. The V gene's germline CDR1 is SGHAT and CDR2 FQNNGV. The DNA of the CDR3 is TGTGCCAGCAGCGGACTACCTCAAGAGACCCAGTACTTC. It codes for CASSGLPQETQYF. The variable domain in full, with the rest retrieved from reference TRBV11-2 and TRBJ2-5, is EAGVAQSPRYKIIEKRQSVAFWCNPISGHATLYWYQQILGQGPKLLIQFQNNGVVDDSQLPKDRFSAERLKGVDSTLKIQPAKLEDSAVYLCASSGLPQETQYFGPGTRLLVL.

This clone was counted a few times. J is TRBJ1-5 and V is TRBV19; D perhaps matches TRBD1 (5 bases). This CDR3 spans 18 amino acids. In germline, CDR1 is LNHDA, CDR2 SQIVND (reference sequence). V lost 6 bases and J lost 1, with 22 bases in between. CDR3 loop: CASRPSPANRISNQPQHF. CDR3 sequence (DNA): TGTGCCAGTAGACCCTCACCCGCCAACAGGATAAGCAATCAGCCCCAGCATTTT.

The chain combines TRBV7-3 with TRBJ2-1; 7 bases map to TRBD2. Losses at the gene ends were 0 bases for V and 8 bases for J; bases not matched to a gene: 7. The CDR3 is made up of 15 amino acids. From germline, CDR1 is SGHTA and CDR2 FQGTGA. CDR3 coding DNA: TGTGCCAGCAGCTTAACGATCGGGGGGAGAGATGAGCAGTTCTTC. Translated, it gives CASSLTIGGRDEQFF.